Listed here is a single T cell receptor (beta chain). Sequencing was performed with immunoSEQ multiplex PCR; in TCRdb, only in-frame clones are kept and a portion is missing. The sample consists of some 130,000 clones, about 90% of them appearing once. The data are from a study of control samples from healthy donors and cancer patients. This CDR3 is built from 15 residues. Germline CDR1 reads SNHLY; CDR2 reads FYNNEI. Deletions cut 5 bases from V and 0 bases from J, with 10 bases between. The rearrangement uses TRBV2 and TRBJ1-4; D is uncertain. The sequenced material came from blood. The TCR was taken from a woman between 45 and 65 years old in good health. This CDR3 is CASSQTLSTNEKLFF. DNA of the CDR3: TGTGCCAGCAGTCAAACCCTCTCAACTAATGAAAAACTGTTTTTT.